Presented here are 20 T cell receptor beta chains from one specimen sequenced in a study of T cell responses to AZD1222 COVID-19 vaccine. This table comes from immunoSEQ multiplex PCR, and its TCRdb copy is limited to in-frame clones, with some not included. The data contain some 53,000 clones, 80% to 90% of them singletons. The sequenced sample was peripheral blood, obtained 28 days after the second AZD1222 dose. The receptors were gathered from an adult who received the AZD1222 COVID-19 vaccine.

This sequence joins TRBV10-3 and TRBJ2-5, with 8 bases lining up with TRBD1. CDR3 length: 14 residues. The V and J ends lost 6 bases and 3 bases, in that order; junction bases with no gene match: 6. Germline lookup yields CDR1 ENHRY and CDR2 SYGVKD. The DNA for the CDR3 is TGTGCCATCAGCCCTTCGGGACAGGAAGAGACCCAGTACTTC. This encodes CAISPSGQEETQYF.

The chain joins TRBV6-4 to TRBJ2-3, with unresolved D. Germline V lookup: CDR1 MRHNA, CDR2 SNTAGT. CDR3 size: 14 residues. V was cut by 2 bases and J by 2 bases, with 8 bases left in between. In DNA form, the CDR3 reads TGTGCCAGCAGTGACGAAGCGTTCACAGATACGCAGTATTTT. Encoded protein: CASSDEAFTDTQYF.

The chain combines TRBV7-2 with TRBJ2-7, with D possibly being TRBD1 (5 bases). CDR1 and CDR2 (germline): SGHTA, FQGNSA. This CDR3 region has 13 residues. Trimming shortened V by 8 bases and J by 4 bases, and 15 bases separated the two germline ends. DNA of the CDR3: TGTGCCAGCTGTCTCGACAGCATTTACGAGCAGTACTTC. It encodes CASCLDSIYEQYF.

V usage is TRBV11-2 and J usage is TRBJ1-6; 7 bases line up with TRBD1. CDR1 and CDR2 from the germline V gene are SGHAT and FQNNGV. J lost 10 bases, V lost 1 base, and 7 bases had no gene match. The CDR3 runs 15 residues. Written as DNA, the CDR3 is TGTGCCAGCAGCTTAGTACAGGGGTCGAGGTCACCCCTCCACTTT. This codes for CASSLVQGSRSPLHF.

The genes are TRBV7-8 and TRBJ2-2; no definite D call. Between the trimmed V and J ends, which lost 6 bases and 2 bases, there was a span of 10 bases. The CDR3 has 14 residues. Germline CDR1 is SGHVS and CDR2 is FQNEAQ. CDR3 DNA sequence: TGTGCCAGCAGGGTGGACCTTAACACCGGGGAGCTGTTTTTT. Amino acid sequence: CASRVDLNTGELFF.

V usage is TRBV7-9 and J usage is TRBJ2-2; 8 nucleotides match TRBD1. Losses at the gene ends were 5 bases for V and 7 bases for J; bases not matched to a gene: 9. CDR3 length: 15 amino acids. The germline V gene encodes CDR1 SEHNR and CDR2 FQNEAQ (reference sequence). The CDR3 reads CASSTRQGIGGELFF. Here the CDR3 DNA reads TGTGCCAGCAGCACCCGACAGGGGATAGGCGGGGAGCTGTTTTTT.

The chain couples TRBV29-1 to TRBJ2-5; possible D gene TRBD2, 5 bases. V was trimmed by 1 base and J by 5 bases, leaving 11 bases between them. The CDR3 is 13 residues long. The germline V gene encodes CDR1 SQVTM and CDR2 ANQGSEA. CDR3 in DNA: TGCAGCGTTGAAGCCTCACCGGGGGAGACCCAGTACTTC. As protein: CSVEASPGETQYF. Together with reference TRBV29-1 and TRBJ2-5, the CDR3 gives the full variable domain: SAVISQKPSRDICQRGTSLTIQCQVDSQVTMMFWYRQQPGQSLTLIATANQGSEATYESGFVIDKFPISRPNLTFSTLTVSNMSPEDSSIYLCSVEASPGETQYFGPGTRLLVL.

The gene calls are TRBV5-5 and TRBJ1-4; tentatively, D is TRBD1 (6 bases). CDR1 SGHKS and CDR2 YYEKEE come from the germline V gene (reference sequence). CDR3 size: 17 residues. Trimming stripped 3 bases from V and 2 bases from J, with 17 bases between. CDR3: CASSSTGTWATNEKLFF. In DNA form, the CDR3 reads TGTGCCAGCAGCTCCACAGGGACGTGGGCTACTAATGAAAAACTGTTTTTT. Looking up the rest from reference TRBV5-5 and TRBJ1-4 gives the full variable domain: DAGVTQSPTHLIKTRGQQVTLRCSPISGHKSVSWYQQVLGQGPQFIFQYYEKEERGRGNFPDRFSARQFPNYSSELNVNALLLGDSALYLCASSSTGTWATNEKLFFGSGTQLSVL.

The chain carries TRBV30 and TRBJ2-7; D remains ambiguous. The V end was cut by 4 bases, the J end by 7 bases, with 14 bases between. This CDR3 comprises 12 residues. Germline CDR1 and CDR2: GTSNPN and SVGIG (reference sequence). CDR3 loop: CAWNAVYGEQYF. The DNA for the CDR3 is TGTGCCTGGAATGCAGTGTACGGGGAGCAGTACTTC.

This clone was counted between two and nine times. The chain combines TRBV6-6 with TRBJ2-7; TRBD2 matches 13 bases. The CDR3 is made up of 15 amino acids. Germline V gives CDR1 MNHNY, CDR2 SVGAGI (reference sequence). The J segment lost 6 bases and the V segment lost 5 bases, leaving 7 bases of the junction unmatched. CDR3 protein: CASSPGLAGVTEQYF. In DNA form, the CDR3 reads TGTGCCAGCAGTCCCGGACTAGCGGGAGTAACCGAGCAGTACTTC.

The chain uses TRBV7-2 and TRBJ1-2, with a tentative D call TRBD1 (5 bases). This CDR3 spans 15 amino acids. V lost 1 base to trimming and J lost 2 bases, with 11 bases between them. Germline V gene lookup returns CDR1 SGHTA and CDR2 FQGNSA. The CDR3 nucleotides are TGTGCCAGCAGCTTAGACCCCGGGGGAAACTATGGCTACACCTTC. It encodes CASSLDPGGNYGYTF.

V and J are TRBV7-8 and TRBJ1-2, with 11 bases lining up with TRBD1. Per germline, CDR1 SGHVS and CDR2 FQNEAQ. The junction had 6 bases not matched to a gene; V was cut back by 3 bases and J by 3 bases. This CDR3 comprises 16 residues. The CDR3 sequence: CASSLGTGGRDYGYTF. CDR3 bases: TGTGCCAGCAGCTTGGGGACAGGGGGGCGAGACTATGGCTACACCTTC. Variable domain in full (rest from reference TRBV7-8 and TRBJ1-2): GAGVSQSPRYKVAKRGQDVALRCDPISGHVSLFWYQQALGQGPEFLTYFQNEAQLDKSGLPSDRFFAERPEGSVSTLKIQRTQQEDSAVYLCASSLGTGGRDYGYTFGSGTRLTVV.

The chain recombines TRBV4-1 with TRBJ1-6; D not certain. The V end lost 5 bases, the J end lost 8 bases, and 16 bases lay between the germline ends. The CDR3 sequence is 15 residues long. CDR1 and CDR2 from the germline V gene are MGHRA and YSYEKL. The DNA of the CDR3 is TGCGCCAGCAGCAAAGCAATGAGATCCGATTCACCCCTCCACTTT. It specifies CASSKAMRSDSPLHF.

The CDR3 region has the DNA TGTGCCAGCTCACCCCCGTCGAGCAATGAGCAGTTCTTC. Its protein product is CASSPPSSNEQFF. This chain uses TRBV18 with TRBJ2-1; no firm D call. The germline gives CDR1 KGHSH, CDR2 LQKENI. The CDR3 runs 13 residues. V was trimmed by 3 bases and J by 6 bases, leaving 9 bases between them.

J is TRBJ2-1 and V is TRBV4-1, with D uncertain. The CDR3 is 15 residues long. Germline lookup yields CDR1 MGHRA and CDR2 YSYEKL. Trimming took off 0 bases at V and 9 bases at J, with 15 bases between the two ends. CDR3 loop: CASSQEDLFIGEQFF. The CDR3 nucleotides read TGCGCCAGCAGCCAAGAAGACTTGTTTATCGGTGAGCAGTTCTTC.

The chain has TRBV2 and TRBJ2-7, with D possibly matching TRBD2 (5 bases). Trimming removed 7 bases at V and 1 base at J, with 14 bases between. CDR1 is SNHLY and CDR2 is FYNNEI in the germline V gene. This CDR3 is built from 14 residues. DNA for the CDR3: TGTGCCAGCATCCGAGGGCTTGGGTCCTACGAGCAGTACTTC. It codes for CASIRGLGSYEQYF. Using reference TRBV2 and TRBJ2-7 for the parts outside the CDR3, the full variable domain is EPEVTQTPSHQVTQMGQEVILRCVPISNHLYFYWYRQILGQKVEFLVSFYNNEISEKSEIFDDQFSVERPDGSNFTLKIRSTKLEDSAMYFCASIRGLGSYEQYFGPGTRLTVT.

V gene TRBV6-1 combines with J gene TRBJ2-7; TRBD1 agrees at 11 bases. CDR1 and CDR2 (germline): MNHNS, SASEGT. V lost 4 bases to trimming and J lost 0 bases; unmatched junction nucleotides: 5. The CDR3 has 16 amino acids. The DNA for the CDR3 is TGTGCCAGCAGTGTCTCGGGACAGGGGGTCTCCTACGAGCAGTACTTC. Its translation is CASSVSGQGVSYEQYF.

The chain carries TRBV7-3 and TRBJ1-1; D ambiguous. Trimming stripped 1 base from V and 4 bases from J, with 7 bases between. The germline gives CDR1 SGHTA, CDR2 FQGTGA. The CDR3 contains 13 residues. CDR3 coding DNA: TGTGCCAGCAGCTTAAACCGCGGCACTGAAGCTTTCTTT. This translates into CASSLNRGTEAFF.

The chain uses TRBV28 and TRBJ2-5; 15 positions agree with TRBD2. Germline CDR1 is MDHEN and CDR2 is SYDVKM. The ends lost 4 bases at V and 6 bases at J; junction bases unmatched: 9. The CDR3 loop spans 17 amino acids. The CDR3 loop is CASSSSGTSGRIQTQYF. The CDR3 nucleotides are TGTGCCAGCAGTTCTTCCGGGACTAGCGGGAGGATACAGACCCAGTACTTC.

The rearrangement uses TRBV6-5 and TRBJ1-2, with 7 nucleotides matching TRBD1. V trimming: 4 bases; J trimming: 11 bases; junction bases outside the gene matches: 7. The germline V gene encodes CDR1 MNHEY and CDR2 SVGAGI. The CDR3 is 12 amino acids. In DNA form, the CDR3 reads TGTGCCAGCAGTTCCGGACAGGCTTATTACACCTTC. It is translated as CASSSGQAYYTF.